These T cell receptor beta chains were read from a single sample in a study of blood T cell repertoires in COVID-19. Libraries were prepared by immunoSEQ multiplex PCR; TCRdb keeps only in-frame clonotypes and omits some of them. The sample has about 320,000 clones; about 89% are singletons. Sequencing was done on a sample of peripheral blood. The receptors originated from a man between 18 and 29 years old who had recovered from COVID-19. Both conserved end residues are part of each CDR3. The D gene is left open where the match is weak. Expanded clones are given a class, and other clones once, few, many or no size at all.

size: -
J: TRBJ1-2
V: TRBV5-6
D: -
DNA: TGTGCCAGCAGCTTATCGCGGTTCTATGGCTACACCTTC
CDR3: CASSLSRFYGYTF

size: -
J: TRBJ1-1
V: TRBV3-1/TRBV3-2
D: TRBD1
DNA: TGTGCCAGCAGCCAAGTTTACAACAGGGGAACTGAAGCTTTCTTT
CDR3: CASSQVYNRGTEAFF

size: -
J: TRBJ1-1
V: TRBV27
D: -
DNA: TGTGCCAGCAGTATCCGCGGGCTGAACACTGAAGCTTTCTTT
CDR3: CASSIRGLNTEAFF

size: -
J: TRBJ1-2
V: TRBV12-5
D: -
DNA: TGTGCTAGTGGTTTGTATACAGGTTCCTATGGCTACACCTTC
CDR3: CASGLYTGSYGYTF

size: -
J: TRBJ2-7
V: TRBV6-5
D: -
DNA: TGTGCCAGCAGTTACTCGGACAGTCGCTACGAGCAGTACTTC
CDR3: CASSYSDSRYEQYF

size: once
J: TRBJ2-7
V: TRBV30
D: TRBD2
DNA: TGTGCCTGGAGTACTAGCGGGACATCCTACGAGCAGTACTTC
CDR3: CAWSTSGTSYEQYF

size: -
J: TRBJ2-7
V: TRBV19
D: TRBD1
DNA: TGTGCCAGTAGGGACCCGGGACAGCCTACCTACGAGCAGTACTTC
CDR3: CASRDPGQPTYEQYF

size: once
J: TRBJ2-2
V: TRBV6-4
D: TRBD1
DNA: TGTGCCAGCAGGGGGCAGGGGGACACCGGGGAGCTGTTTTTT
CDR3: CASRGQGDTGELFF

size: -
J: TRBJ2-1
V: TRBV19
D: TRBD1
DNA: TGTGCCAGTAGGGCCCACCGGGACAGGGGATATCAATCCTTATACAATGAGCAGTTCTTC
CDR3: CASRAHRDRGYQSLYNEQFF

size: once
J: TRBJ1-4
V: TRBV18
D: -
DNA: TGTGCCAGCTCACCGGGGAGGGAAGCTGAAAAACTGTTTTTT
CDR3: CASSPGREAEKLFF

size: -
J: TRBJ1-4
V: TRBV19
D: TRBD1
DNA: TGTGCCAGTAGTAGCGGGACAGCAACTAATGAAAAACTGTTTTTT
CDR3: CASSSGTATNEKLFF

size: -
J: TRBJ1-2
V: TRBV9
D: -
DNA: TGTGCCAGCAGCGGCCACGCAGGGGAAGGCTACACCTTC
CDR3: CASSGHAGEGYTF

size: -
J: TRBJ1-1
V: TRBV6-6
D: TRBD1
DNA: TGTGCCAGCAGTTCATACGACAGGGAGAACACTGAAGCTTTCTTT
CDR3: CASSSYDRENTEAFF

size: -
J: TRBJ1-1
V: TRBV18
D: -
DNA: TGTGCCAGCTCACCTCAGGGGATGGAGAACACTGAAGCTTTCTTT
CDR3: CASSPQGMENTEAFF

size: -
J: TRBJ1-6
V: TRBV6-1
D: -
DNA: TGTGCCAGCAGTGAAGCGCCGGCCCTAGGGGCACCCCTCCACTTT
CDR3: CASSEAPALGAPLHF

size: -
J: TRBJ2-2
V: TRBV4-3
D: -
DNA: TGCGCCAGCAGCCAGGATCAGGGTCCGACCGGGGAGCTGTTTTTT
CDR3: CASSQDQGPTGELFF

size: -
J: TRBJ2-7
V: TRBV20-1
D: TRBD1
DNA: TGCAGTGCTAGTAGGGGGACAGACGTAGGATTGCAGTACTTC
CDR3: CSASRGTDVGLQYF

size: few
J: TRBJ1-1
V: TRBV6-5
D: -
DNA: TGTGCCAGCGTGGCGGCCATGAACACTGAAGCTTTCTTT
CDR3: CASVAAMNTEAFF

size: -
J: TRBJ1-6
V: TRBV5-8
D: TRBD1
DNA: TGTGCCAGCAGCTGGGGGGACAGGCAACCTTATAATTCACCCCTCCACTTT
CDR3: CASSWGDRQPYNSPLHF

size: once
J: TRBJ2-7
V: TRBV15
D: TRBD1
DNA: TGTGCCACCAGCAGGTCCGGGACAGGTGCCTACGAGCAGTACTTC
CDR3: CATSRSGTGAYEQYF

size: -
J: TRBJ2-1
V: TRBV27
D: -
DNA: TGTGCCAGCAGTATCATGGTTTCAGGCTATGAGCAGTTCTTC
CDR3: CASSIMVSGYEQFF

size: once
J: TRBJ1-5
V: TRBV19
D: -
DNA: TGTGCCAGTTCTTTCGGGGTTTTAAATCAGCCCCAGCATTTT
CDR3: CASSFGVLNQPQHF

size: -
J: TRBJ2-7
V: TRBV5-1
D: TRBD2
DNA: TGCGCCAGCAGCGCGACTAGCGCGAGCTCCTACGAGCAGTACTTC
CDR3: CASSATSASSYEQYF

size: -
J: TRBJ2-5
V: TRBV5-4
D: TRBD2
DNA: TGTGCCAGCAGCCGGGTCGGGACTAGTCTCCTCCAAGAGACCCAGTACTTC
CDR3: CASSRVGTSLLQETQYF

size: -
J: TRBJ1-1
V: TRBV6-5
D: -
DNA: TGTGCCAGCAGTTCCACCAGGGGTAAGACTTTCTTT
CDR3: CASSSTRGKTFF

size: -
J: TRBJ1-6
V: TRBV6-2/TRBV6-3
D: -
DNA: TGTGCCAGCAGCTATCCCCAGGGCCATTCACCCCTCCACTTT
CDR3: CASSYPQGHSPLHF

size: -
J: TRBJ2-7
V: TRBV6-2/TRBV6-3
D: -
DNA: TGTGCCAGCAGTTACGTCGCCAGGGTTCCCTACGAGCAGTACTTC
CDR3: CASSYVARVPYEQYF

size: -
J: TRBJ2-6
V: TRBV7-3
D: -
DNA: TGTGCCAGCAGCGTCGAGGTCTCTGGGGCCAACGTCCTGACTTTC
CDR3: CASSVEVSGANVLTF

size: -
J: TRBJ2-4
V: TRBV6-5
D: TRBD2
DNA: TGTGCCAGCAGTTTGGGACTAGGGGAAAACATTCAGTACTTC
CDR3: CASSLGLGENIQYF

size: -
J: TRBJ1-4
V: TRBV7-2
D: TRBD1
DNA: TGTGCCAGCAGCCGCCGGGACAGACGACGTGCAACTAATGAAAAACTGTTTTTT
CDR3: CASSRRDRRRATNEKLFF

size: -
J: TRBJ1-4
V: TRBV28
D: TRBD1
DNA: TGTGCCAGCAGTTTATGGGCAGGGGGTGAAAAACTGTTTTTT
CDR3: CASSLWAGGEKLFF

size: -
J: TRBJ1-1
V: TRBV5-1
D: -
DNA: TGCGCCAGCAGCCCAGTTCAGGGGTACGTGAACACTGAAGCTTTCTTT
CDR3: CASSPVQGYVNTEAFF

size: -
J: TRBJ2-1
V: TRBV5-4
D: -
DNA: TGTGCCAGCAGCCTTAGGGTCCGGGAATATCAGTACAATGAGCAGTTCTTC
CDR3: CASSLRVREYQYNEQFF

size: once
J: TRBJ1-6
V: TRBV4-2
D: -
DNA: TGTGCCAGCAGATCTGCGGGAGGGAACCTCTATAATTCACCCCTCCACTTT
CDR3: CASRSAGGNLYNSPLHF

size: -
J: TRBJ2-3
V: TRBV6-6
D: -
DNA: TGTGCCAGCAGTGTCTGGACTGGAGATACGCAGTATTTT
CDR3: CASSVWTGDTQYF

size: -
J: TRBJ1-2
V: TRBV4-2
D: -
DNA: TGTGCCAGCAGCCAAGAGCGAAGAGAAATTAACTATGGCTACACCTTC
CDR3: CASSQERREINYGYTF

size: -
J: TRBJ1-6
V: TRBV27
D: -
DNA: TGTGCCAGCACTAGCGTCGGAGGCGGTAGTTCACCCCTCCACTTT
CDR3: CASTSVGGGSSPLHF

size: -
J: TRBJ2-3
V: TRBV11-3
D: TRBD2
DNA: TGTGCCAGCAGCTTAGGGGGACTAGCTAGCACAGATACGCAGTATTTT
CDR3: CASSLGGLASTDTQYF

size: -
J: TRBJ1-2
V: TRBV6-5
D: TRBD1
DNA: TGTGCCAGCAGTTACTCGGACAGGGGGTATGGCTACACCTTC
CDR3: CASSYSDRGYGYTF

size: -
J: TRBJ1-5
V: TRBV7-9
D: -
DNA: TGTGCCAGCAGCCCAGGGACAATTAGCAATCAGCCCCAGCATTTT
CDR3: CASSPGTISNQPQHF